This TCR beta chain was retrieved from a study of T cell responses to AZD1222 COVID-19 vaccine. Method: immunoSEQ multiplex PCR; TCRdb's copy keeps in-frame clones and lacks some. Counted here are 100,000 to 150,000 clones, around nine tenths occurring once; the ten biggest clones make up less than 8.5%. CDR1 and CDR2 from the germline V gene are SEHNR and FQNEAQ (reference sequence). V was clipped by 3 bases and J by 3 bases, with 9 bases between them. The CDR3 runs 13 residues. Findings and limits, study-wide: Vaccine-associated CD4 TCRs ranged over spike, dominating at 160-218 and 743-854.

This clone was seen just once. The antigen is undetermined. J is TRBJ2-7 and V is TRBV7-9; a weak D match, TRBD2 (7 bases). The sample in question was peripheral blood, obtained on day 0 of AZD1222 vaccination. This receptor was obtained from an adult in good health. The CDR3 nucleotides are TGTGCCAGCAGCTTGGGGGGGCACTACGAGCAGTACTTC. Its protein is CASSLGGHYEQYF. The full variable domain, its missing parts supplied by reference TRBV7-9 and TRBJ2-7, is DTGVSQNPRHKITKRGQNVTFRCDPISEHNRLYWYRQTLGQGPEFLTYFQNEAQLEKSRLLSDRFSAERPKGSFSTLEIQRTEQGDSAMYLCASSLGGHYEQYFGPGTRLTVT.